Each of the 4 T cell receptor beta chains below was sequenced from the same sample in a study of human versus mouse CDR3 diversity and MHC coevolution. Profiling relied on immunoSEQ multiplex PCR, and the TCRdb table lists in-frame clones only, not all of them. In the table there are about 83,000 clones, around 90% of which are singletons. Sequences were obtained from naive CD4+ T cells from blood. Sample subset: CD45RO-negative CD62L-positive naive CD4 T cells. The receptors shown here come from a person between 25 and 75 years old in good health.

The chain uses TRBV5-6 and TRBJ2-6; weak D call: TRBD2 (5 bases). Deletions cut 3 bases from V and 1 base from J, with 8 bases between. The CDR3 loop spans 15 amino acids. Looked up from germline, CDR1 is SGHDT and CDR2 is YYEEEE. CDR3 bases: TGTGCCAGCAGCTGGCCGGGGTCTGGGGCCAACGTCCTGACTTTC. This encodes CASSWPGSGANVLTF.

The chain links TRBV15 to TRBJ1-2; D may be TRBD1 (5 bases). Germline V lookup: CDR1 LNHNV, CDR2 YYDKDF (reference sequence). The CDR3 consists of 13 residues. V lost 5 bases to trimming and J lost 2 bases, with 9 bases between them. The DNA of the CDR3 is TGTGCCACCAGCCCGGACACCAACTATGGCTACACCTTC. Translated, it gives CATSPDTNYGYTF.

The chain carries TRBV9 and TRBJ2-3, with D maybe TRBD2 (6 bases). Germline CDR1 SGDLS, CDR2 YYNGEE. The CDR3 is made up of 15 amino acids. Between the trimmed V and J ends, which lost 2 bases and 4 bases, there was a span of 14 bases. The DNA of the CDR3 is TGTGCCAGCAGCGTCCGGGACTTCAGAGCAGATACGCAGTATTTT. As protein: CASSVRDFRADTQYF.

J is TRBJ1-5 and V is TRBV4-1, with D perhaps TRBD1 (5 bases). CDR3 length: 16 amino acids. Germline lookup yields CDR1 MGHRA and CDR2 YSYEKL. Trimming took off 3 bases at V and 0 bases at J, with 12 bases between the two ends. The CDR3 is CASSQVQDNSNQPQHF. The CDR3, as DNA: TGCGCCAGCAGCCAGGTACAGGACAATAGCAATCAGCCCCAGCATTTT.